Each of the 25 T cell receptor beta chains below was sequenced from the same sample in a study of CD8 T cells in ankylosing spondylitis. Whole-study results and caveats: One TCR beta motif, made up of roughly eight highly homologous variants, appeared characteristic of ankylosing spondylitis blood.

These receptors' targets are unknown. In TCRdb, the 5' RACE reads were re-called with MiXCR into one record per CDR3 protein. This sample has approximately 540,000 distinct CDR3 sequences, with more than 9.5% found just once. The sequenced sample was blood, either unsorted or a sorted T cell fraction (not recorded which). These TCRs come from a male donor with ankylosing spondylitis.

The rearrangement joins TRBV6-1 to TRBJ1-1; possibly TRBD1 for D (5 bases). Germline V gene lookup returns CDR1 MNHNS and CDR2 SASEGT. V lost 1 base, J lost 5 bases, and 14 bases lay in between. This CDR3 is 15 amino acids long. The CDR3 nucleotides are TGTGCCAGCAGTGAAGGGGGCAAGGGTGGGACTGAAGCTTTCTTT. It encodes CASSEGGKGGTEAFF.

This chain connects TRBV2 to TRBJ2-2; no clear D. There are 15 residues in the CDR3. V gave up 4 bases and J gave up 2 bases, with 11 bases separating them. Looked up from germline, CDR1 is SNHLY and CDR2 is FYNNEI. The CDR3 is CASSVRRSNTGELFF. As DNA, the CDR3 is TGTGCCAGCAGTGTAAGGCGATCAAACACCGGGGAGCTGTTTTTT. Full variable domain (outside the CDR3, taken from reference TRBV2 and TRBJ2-2): EPEVTQTPSHQVTQMGQEVILRCVPISNHLYFYWYRQILGQKVEFLVSFYNNEISEKSEIFDDQFSVERPDGSNFTLKIRSTKLEDSAMYFCASSVRRSNTGELFFGEGSRLTVL.

This clonotype was detected only a few times. The chain uses TRBV6-1 and TRBJ1-1, with 8 bases aligning to TRBD1. The CDR3 contains 16 residues. Trimming removed 4 bases from V and 4 bases from J; junction bases left unmatched: 11. Germline CDR1 reads MNHNS; CDR2 reads SASEGT. In DNA, the CDR3 is TGTGCCAGCAGTGGGGACAGGTCTCAAAGGGGCACTGAAGCTTTCTTT. Protein sequence: CASSGDRSQRGTEAFF.

This clonotype was detected a few times. This could be a read error, since a much larger clone is one nucleotide away. This chain links TRBV6-1 with TRBJ1-1; weak D call: TRBD1 (6 bases). Deletions cut 6 bases from V and 8 bases from J, with 7 bases between. The germline CDR1 and CDR2 sequences are MNHNS and SASEGT. CDR3 length: 10 residues. CDR3 sequence (DNA): TGTGCCAGCAGCCAGGGGGAAGCTTTCTTT. Residues: CASSQGEAFF.

This clonotype was recorded at least ten times. V and J are TRBV5-1 and TRBJ1-1; the D is unclear. Germline assignment: CDR1 SGHRS and CDR2 YFSETQ. The CDR3 spans 14 residues. Trimming shortened V by 4 bases and J by 7 bases, and 17 bases separated the two germline ends. This CDR3 reads CASSPTPGGGEAFF. CDR3 bases: TGCGCCAGCAGCCCGACGCCCGGCGGCGGTGAAGCTTTCTTT.

The rearrangement joins TRBV5-1 to TRBJ2-5; possible D gene TRBD2, 5 bases. Germline loops: CDR1 SGHRS, CDR2 YFSETQ. The CDR3 runs 12 residues. Between the trimmed V and J ends, which lost 7 bases and 5 bases, there was a span of 12 bases. The CDR3 DNA is TGCGCCAGCCGCTGGGAGAGTGAGACCCAGTACTTC. Its translation is CASRWESETQYF.

In this sample, this clonotype turned up many times. This chain connects TRBV7-8 to TRBJ2-3; 7 positions agree with TRBD1. The ends lost 3 bases at V and 2 bases at J; junction bases unmatched: 5. The CDR3 length is 15 residues. CDR1 and CDR2 from the germline V gene are SGHVS and FQNEAQ. The CDR3 nucleotides are TGTGCCAGCAGCTTCGAGGGGGCGAACACAGATACGCAGTATTTT. Translated: CASSFEGANTDTQYF.

The chain joins TRBV20-1 to TRBJ1-2; D remains unclear. This CDR3 region has 10 residues. V gave up 4 bases and J gave up 8 bases, with 8 bases separating them. The germline V gene encodes CDR1 DFQATT and CDR2 SNEGSKA (reference sequence). CDR3: CSAIGRGYTF. CDR3 sequence (DNA): TGCAGTGCTATAGGGAGGGGCTACACCTTC.

This clonotype was counted many times. The chain recombines TRBV9 with TRBJ2-1; D is possibly TRBD2 (6 bases). Germline CDR1 is SGDLS and CDR2 is YYNGEE. Deletions cut 4 bases from V and 10 bases from J, with 27 bases between. This CDR3 region has 17 residues. CDR3 in DNA: TGTGCCAGCAGCAGAATGGACGGGGGACTCCTTAGTTTCGAGCAGTTCTTC. As protein: CASSRMDGGLLSFEQFF.

This clonotype has at least ten counts. CDR3 residues: CASSSYTGLAGVHEQYF. CDR3 DNA: TGTGCCAGCAGCTCTTACACAGGACTAGCGGGAGTCCACGAGCAGTACTTC. The chain joins TRBV7-2 to TRBJ2-7, with 13 bases aligning to TRBD2. Trimming removed 4 bases from V and 5 bases from J; junction bases left unmatched: 11. Germline-derived CDR1 and CDR2 are SGHTA and FQGNSA. The CDR3 is 17 residues long.

This clonotype was recorded a few times. This sequence joins TRBV12-5 and TRBJ1-4; D is possibly TRBD1 (6 bases). CDR1 is LGHNT and CDR2 is FRNRAP in the germline V gene. Deletions cut 0 bases from V and 0 bases from J, with 17 bases between. The CDR3 covers 19 residues. CDR3 DNA: TGTGCTAGTGGTTTGGTACTACAGGGTCTTCCTGCAACTAATGAAAAACTGTTTTTT. It codes for CASGLVLQGLPATNEKLFF.

This chain links TRBV10-3 with TRBJ2-1, with D possibly being TRBD2 (6 bases). The CDR3 is 15 amino acids. V was trimmed by 3 bases and J by 6 bases, leaving 15 bases between them. The V gene's germline CDR1 is ENHRY and CDR2 SYGVKD. The CDR3 spells CAISDGLAIGNEQFF. The CDR3 nucleotides read TGTGCCATCAGTGACGGGCTAGCGATCGGCAATGAGCAGTTCTTC.

This clonotype was detected many times. This chain joins TRBV5-1 and TRBJ1-2, with D uncertain. CDR1 SGHRS and CDR2 YFSETQ come from the germline V gene. V lost 0 bases, J lost 3 bases, and 6 bases lay in between. This CDR3 contains 13 residues. CDR3 nucleotides: TGCGCCAGCAGCTTGGCATCTGACTATGGCTACACCTTC. Amino acids: CASSLASDYGYTF. Looking up the rest from reference TRBV5-1 and TRBJ1-2 gives the full variable domain: KAGVTQTPRYLIKTRGQQVTLSCSPISGHRSVSWYQQTPGQGLQFLFEYFSETQRNKGNFPGRFSGRQFSNSRSEMNVSTLELGDSALYLCASSLASDYGYTFGSGTRLTVV.

In its sample, this clonotype was seen a few times. The chain is built from TRBV11-3 and TRBJ2-1; no reliable D call. The germline V and J ends were trimmed by 5 bases and 0 bases, with 8 bases remaining between them. CDR3 length equals 14 residues. Germline V gives CDR1 SGHNT, CDR2 YENEEA. CDR3 residues: CASSAVSSYNEQFF. The CDR3 coding sequence is TGTGCCAGCAGCGCTGTTAGCTCCTACAATGAGCAGTTCTTC. Full variable domain (rest looked up from reference TRBV11-3 and TRBJ2-1): EAGVVQSPRYKIIEKKQPVAFWCNPISGHNTLYWYLQNLGQGPELLIRYENEEAVDDSQLPKDRFSAERLKGVDSTLKIQPAELGDSAVYLCASSAVSSYNEQFFGPGTRLTVL.

This clonotype was seen many times. This sequence joins TRBV12-3 or TRBV12-4 and TRBJ2-3; no firm D call. Trimming removed 6 bases from V and 0 bases from J, with 7 bases in between. This CDR3 region has 13 residues. The DNA of the CDR3 is TGTGCCAGCAGACCGGACAGCACAGATACGCAGTATTTT. It yields the protein CASRPDSTDTQYF.

In this sample, this clonotype turned up many times. The gene calls are TRBV5-1 and TRBJ2-2, with TRBD1 matching over 11 bases. The CDR3 length is 16 residues. CDR1 and CDR2 (germline): SGHRS, YFSETQ. The J segment lost 2 bases and the V segment lost 4 bases, leaving 4 bases of the junction unmatched. CDR3 DNA: TGCGCCAGCAGCCTGGGACAGGGGGTTAACACCGGGGAGCTGTTTTTT. This sequence encodes CASSLGQGVNTGELFF.

This clonotype was recorded a few times. The rearrangement joins TRBV20-1 to TRBJ2-3, with D tentatively TRBD2 (5 bases). With 2 bases removed from V and 2 bases from J, the gap between germline ends came to 11 bases. This CDR3 comprises 14 residues. The germline CDR1 and CDR2 sequences are DFQATT and SNEGSKA (reference sequence). DNA of the CDR3: TGCAGTGCTAGACTAGCTCTTCCCACAGATACGCAGTATTTT. Protein sequence: CSARLALPTDTQYF.

This clonotype showed up just a few times. The chain links TRBV20-1 to TRBJ2-3; D gene uncertain. The length of the CDR3 is 13 residues. From germline, CDR1 is DFQATT and CDR2 SNEGSKA (reference sequence). V lost 0 bases and J lost 1, with 5 bases in between. This CDR3 is CSARDPGTDTQYF. In nucleotides, the CDR3 is TGCAGTGCTAGAGATCCGGGCACAGATACGCAGTATTTT.

This clonotype came up a few times. V gene TRBV20-1 combines with J gene TRBJ2-3, with 8 bases matching TRBD2. The germline V gene encodes CDR1 DFQATT and CDR2 SNEGSKA (reference sequence). This CDR3 is built from 14 residues. The J segment lost 2 bases and the V segment lost 2 bases, leaving 3 bases of the junction unmatched. CDR3 sequence: CSARLAGYTDTQYF. The CDR3 nucleotides are TGCAGTGCTAGACTAGCGGGTTACACAGATACGCAGTATTTT.

This clonotype was counted ten times or more. This chain uses TRBV29-1 with TRBJ1-5; a weak D match, TRBD1 (6 bases). The CDR3 runs 14 residues. The V gene's germline CDR1 is SQVTM and CDR2 ANQGSEA. V was pared by 6 bases and J by 2 bases, with 14 bases between. Here the CDR3 DNA reads TGCAGCGTCCTGACAGGCTATGGCAATCAGCCCCAGCATTTT. It is translated as CSVLTGYGNQPQHF.

The chain joins TRBV6-1 to TRBJ2-7, with 7 bases identical to TRBD2. In germline, CDR1 is MNHNS, CDR2 SASEGT. The CDR3 is 17 residues long. The J segment lost 2 bases and the V segment lost 0 bases, leaving 10 bases of the junction unmatched. The CDR3 loop is CASSEAGGSIGTYEQYF. In nucleotides, the CDR3 is TGTGCCAGCAGTGAAGCGGGCGGGAGTATCGGGACCTACGAGCAGTACTTC.

This clonotype has more than one count but fewer than ten. The J gene is TRBJ2-5, the V gene TRBV5-1; possibly TRBD1 for D (5 bases). The V and J ends lost 4 bases and 3 bases respectively, with 13 bases between them. The CDR3 length is 14 residues. The germline V gene has CDR1 SGHRS and CDR2 YFSETQ. The CDR3 protein is CASSQGQGKETQYF. As DNA, the CDR3 is TGCGCCAGCAGCCAGGGTCAGGGTAAAGAGACCCAGTACTTC.

This clonotype appeared many times. The chain couples TRBV10-3 to TRBJ2-5; tentatively, D is TRBD2 (5 bases). The length of the CDR3 is 15 residues. V was clipped by 6 bases and J by 0 bases, with 14 bases between them. CDR1 and CDR2 (germline): ENHRY, SYGVKD. The CDR3 region is CAISGVASYQETQYF. Written as DNA, the CDR3 is TGTGCCATCAGCGGGGTGGCTAGCTACCAAGAGACCCAGTACTTC.

The CDR3 coding sequence is TGTGCCAGCACCACCGGGGACAGGCCTAATGAAAAACTGTTTTTT. It codes for CASTTGDRPNEKLFF. The rearrangement uses TRBV6-1 and TRBJ1-4; 8 bases agree with TRBD1. The germline V gene has CDR1 MNHNS and CDR2 SASEGT. This CDR3 region has 15 residues. V lost 7 bases, J lost 3 bases, and 7 bases stayed unmatched.

The rearrangement uses TRBV12-3 or TRBV12-4 and TRBJ1-5; 10 positions agree with TRBD1. CDR3 length equals 14 residues. V shed 7 bases, J shed 6 bases, and the junction held 6 bases outside the gene matches. As DNA, the CDR3 is TGTGCCAGCACCCGGGACAGGGGAAGTCAGCCCCAGCATTTT. As protein: CASTRDRGSQPQHF.